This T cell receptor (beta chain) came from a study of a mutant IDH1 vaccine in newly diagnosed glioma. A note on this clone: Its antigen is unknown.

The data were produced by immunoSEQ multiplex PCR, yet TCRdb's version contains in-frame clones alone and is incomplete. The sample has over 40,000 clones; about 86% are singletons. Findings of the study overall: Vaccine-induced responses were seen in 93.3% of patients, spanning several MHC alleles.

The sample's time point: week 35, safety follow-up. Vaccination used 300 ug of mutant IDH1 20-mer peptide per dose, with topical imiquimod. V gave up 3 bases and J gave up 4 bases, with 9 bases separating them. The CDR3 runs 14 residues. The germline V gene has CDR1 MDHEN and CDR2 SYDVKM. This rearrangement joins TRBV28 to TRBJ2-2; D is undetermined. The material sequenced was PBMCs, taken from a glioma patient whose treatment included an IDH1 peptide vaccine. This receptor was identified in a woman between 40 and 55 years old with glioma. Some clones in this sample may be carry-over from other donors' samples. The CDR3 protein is CASSLLRTTGELFF. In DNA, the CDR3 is TGTGCCAGCAGTTTGCTCCGCACCACCGGGGAGCTGTTTTTT.